Listed here are 20 T cell receptor beta chains from one sample, sequenced in a study of cytomegalovirus exposure and HLA in healthy donors. 13 Jbeta primers and 60 Vbeta primers were used for the PCR. Sequencing was performed with immunoSEQ multiplex PCR; in TCRdb, only in-frame clones are kept and a portion is missing. The sample records fewer than 90,000 clones, roughly 80% being singletons. Input material: PBMCs. The source of these receptors is a man aged 25-40 years in good health and CMV-seropositive.

The genes are TRBV19 and TRBJ2-3; 8 bases align to TRBD2. Germline CDR1 is LNHDA and CDR2 is SQIVND (reference sequence). With 9 bases clipped from V and 1 base from J, the junction kept 3 bases outside the gene matches. The CDR3 extends over 13 amino acids. CDR3 protein: CASCSGGTDTQYF. The CDR3 DNA is TGTGCCAGCTGTAGCGGGGGCACAGATACGCAGTATTTT.

The rearrangement links TRBV29-1 to TRBJ1-2; D remains unclear. Per the germline V gene, CDR1 is SQVTM and CDR2 is ANQGSEA. CDR3 length equals 12 residues. V gave up 2 bases and J gave up 3 bases, with 7 bases separating them. The CDR3 spells CSVESTDYGYTF. For the CDR3, the DNA is TGCAGCGTTGAAAGCACAGACTATGGCTACACCTTC.

This sequence joins TRBV10-3 and TRBJ1-2; the match to TRBD1 covers 9 bases. The J segment lost 4 bases and the V segment lost 6 bases, leaving 9 bases of the junction unmatched. Germline V gives CDR1 ENHRY, CDR2 SYGVKD. The CDR3 length is 15 residues. The CDR3 is CAIRRPGQGLYGYTF. The CDR3 region has the DNA TGTGCCATCAGGAGACCGGGACAGGGCCTCTATGGCTACACCTTC.

The chain recombines TRBV28 with TRBJ1-5; TRBD1 aligns across 7 bases. The length of the CDR3 is 19 residues. From germline, CDR1 is MDHEN and CDR2 SYDVKM. J was trimmed by 0 bases and V by 5 bases; bases with no gene match: 16. The CDR3 region has the DNA TGTGCCAGCAGTCGGCCCCTTAACAGGGGTGGCGGTAGCAATCAGCCCCAGCATTTT. Translation: CASSRPLNRGGGSNQPQHF.

J is TRBJ2-7 and V is TRBV18, with 7 bases lining up with TRBD1. The V segment lost 2 bases and the J segment 5 bases; nucleotides outside the gene matches: 3. Per the germline V gene, CDR1 is KGHSH and CDR2 is LQKENI. The CDR3 totals 13 residues. The CDR3 region has the DNA TGTGCCAGCTCACCAGGGACAGCCCACGAGCAGTACTTC. It specifies CASSPGTAHEQYF. Looking up the rest from reference TRBV18 and TRBJ2-7 gives the full variable domain: NAGVMQNPRHLVRRRGQEARLRCSPMKGHSHVYWYRQLPEEGLKFMVYLQKENIIDESGMPKERFSAEFPKEGPSILRIQQVVRGDSAAYFCASSPGTAHEQYFGPGTRLTVT.

This sequence joins TRBV11-2 and TRBJ2-1; D not certain. Germline CDR1 SGHAT, CDR2 FQNNGV. Trimming cost V 1 base and J 0 bases, with 10 bases left between them. CDR3 length: 16 residues. The CDR3 sequence: CASSLVWASSYNEQFF. The CDR3 DNA follows: TGTGCCAGCAGCTTAGTGTGGGCGAGCTCCTACAATGAGCAGTTCTTC.

This clone was recorded only once. V gene TRBV5-1 combines with J gene TRBJ2-7; 8 bases line up with TRBD1. Germline V gene lookup returns CDR1 SGHRS and CDR2 YFSETQ. Losses at the gene ends were 3 bases for V and 7 bases for J; bases not matched to a gene: 12. This CDR3 contains 15 residues. The CDR3, as DNA: TGCGCCAGCAGCTCACCCGGGACAGGTGGTCGGGAGCAGTACTTC. This sequence encodes CASSSPGTGGREQYF.

This clone was observed once. V is TRBV30 and J is TRBJ2-2; TRBD2 agrees at 12 bases. The CDR3 has 14 amino acids. Germline values: CDR1 GTSNPN, CDR2 SVGIG (reference sequence). Unmatched junction bases numbered 2, after V lost 3 bases and J lost 6 bases. CDR3 in amino acids: CAWRLAGGPGELFF. In DNA, the CDR3 is TGTGCCTGGAGGCTAGCGGGGGGGCCCGGGGAGCTGTTTTTT.

This chain joins TRBV7-9 and TRBJ2-1; 10 bases match TRBD2. CDR3 length equals 17 residues. Germline values: CDR1 SEHNR, CDR2 FQNEAQ (reference sequence). Trimming took 0 bases from V and 6 from J; bases not matched to a gene: 8. The CDR3 protein is CASSLARTSGLPNEQFF. The DNA of the CDR3 is TGTGCCAGCAGCTTAGCGCGGACTAGCGGCCTACCCAATGAGCAGTTCTTC.

The rearrangement links TRBV7-6 to TRBJ2-1, with 9 bases lining up with TRBD2. The V and J ends lost 1 base and 4 bases, in that order; junction bases with no gene match: 5. Germline CDR1 reads SGHVS; CDR2 reads FNYEAQ. The CDR3 length is 16 residues. The CDR3 region has the DNA TGTGCCAGCAGCTTAGTAGCGACTAGCGGATACAATGAGCAGTTCTTC. This encodes CASSLVATSGYNEQFF.

The chain uses TRBV6-6 and TRBJ2-5; TRBD1 matches 8 bases. V dropped 7 bases and J dropped 3; count of bases not matched to a gene: 10. The CDR3 length is 15 residues. The germline V gene encodes CDR1 MNHNY and CDR2 SVGAGI (reference sequence). This chain's CDR3 is CASTNRQGLKETQYF. Here the CDR3 DNA reads TGTGCCAGCACCAACCGACAGGGGTTGAAAGAGACCCAGTACTTC.

This chain uses TRBV4-1 with TRBJ2-3, with TRBD2 as a possible D gene (7 bases). CDR3 size: 16 residues. Germline lookup yields CDR1 MGHRA and CDR2 YSYEKL. The V and J ends lost 1 base and 7 bases respectively, with 18 bases between them. This CDR3 reads CASSQGVGGGPYTQYF. DNA of the CDR3: TGCGCCAGCAGCCAAGGTGTGGGGGGGGGCCCTTATACGCAGTATTTT.

CDR3 in amino acids: CASGAAQTGDTEAFF. Written as DNA, the CDR3 is TGTGCCAGCGGAGCAGCTCAGACAGGAGACACTGAAGCTTTCTTT. The chain carries TRBV2 and TRBJ1-1; weak D call: TRBD1 (6 bases). The germline V and J ends were trimmed by 8 bases and 3 bases, with 19 bases remaining between them. The CDR3 runs to 15 residues. The germline gives CDR1 SNHLY, CDR2 FYNNEI.

This chain's CDR3 is CASSLGGTIYGYTF. The CDR3 DNA reads as TGTGCCAGCAGCTTAGGTGGGACAATTTACGGCTACACCTTC. This rearrangement joins TRBV7-2 to TRBJ1-2, with a weak D call TRBD1 (6 bases). The V gene's germline CDR1 is SGHTA and CDR2 FQGNSA. CDR3 size: 14 residues. Trimming stripped 1 base from V and 8 bases from J, with 14 bases between.

The rearrangement uses TRBV9 and TRBJ2-2; weak D call: TRBD1 (6 bases). Deletions cut 3 bases from V and 6 bases from J, with 18 bases between. Germline-derived CDR1 and CDR2 are SGDLS and YYNGEE. The CDR3 consists of 16 residues. CDR3 sequence (DNA): TGTGCCAGCAGCGAGGGGGAGTGGGGCGCGGCCGGGGAGCTGTTTTTT. Translated, it gives CASSEGEWGAAGELFF.

The V gene is TRBV10-3, the J gene TRBJ2-1, with TRBD2 matching over 7 bases. The ends lost 0 bases at V and 8 bases at J; junction bases unmatched: 10. This CDR3 region has 16 residues. In germline, CDR1 is ENHRY, CDR2 SYGVKD. CDR3 protein: CAISESAGLVGYEQFF. The CDR3 DNA reads TGTGCCATCAGTGAGTCAGCCGGACTAGTTGGGTATGAGCAGTTCTTC.

The chain employs TRBV28 and TRBJ2-3; 10 bases are a match to TRBD2. CDR1 and CDR2 (germline): MDHEN, SYDVKM. The CDR3 spans 14 residues. The trim removed 6 bases at V and 0 bases at J, leaving 0 bases unmatched. The CDR3 bases are TGTGCCAGCAGGACTAGCGGGAGCACAGATACGCAGTATTTT. The encoded protein is CASRTSGSTDTQYF.

This rearrangement joins TRBV9 to TRBJ2-5; 11 nucleotides agree with TRBD2. Germline trimming cut 0 bases from V and 2 bases from J; bases unmatched to any gene: 12. Germline CDR1 is SGDLS and CDR2 is YYNGEE. This CDR3 is 19 amino acids long. The CDR3 nucleotides read TGTGCCAGCAGCGTAGGGGCTAGCGGGGGGACACCACAACAAGAGACCCAGTACTTC. It encodes CASSVGASGGTPQQETQYF. The variable domain in full, with the rest retrieved from reference TRBV9 and TRBJ2-5, is DSGVTQTPKHLITATGQRVTLRCSPRSGDLSVYWYQQSLDQGLQFLIQYYNGEERAKGNILERFSAQQFPDLHSELNLSSLELGDSALYFCASSVGASGGTPQQETQYFGPGTRLLVL.

The rearrangement joins TRBV28 to TRBJ1-5; possibly TRBD1 for D (5 bases). Trimming removed 5 bases at V and 9 bases at J, with 17 bases between. This CDR3 has 14 amino acids. Germline CDR1 is MDHEN and CDR2 is SYDVKM. The DNA of the CDR3 is TGTGCCAGCAGTCCCCGGACACTTGCCTCGCCCCAGCATTTT. It encodes CASSPRTLASPQHF.

The rearrangement links TRBV5-1 to TRBJ1-6, with TRBD1 identical over 9 bases. The CDR3 loop spans 14 amino acids. Trimming took 0 bases from V and 9 from J; bases not matched to a gene: 1. Per the germline V gene, CDR1 is SGHRS and CDR2 is YFSETQ. CDR3 loop: CASSLGTGASPLHF. CDR3 DNA sequence: TGCGCCAGCAGCTTGGGGACAGGGGCTTCACCCCTCCACTTT.